Presented here are 8 T cell receptor beta chains from one specimen sequenced in a study of OX40 agonist ivuxolimab in advanced cancers. Repertoires were generated with immunoSEQ multiplex PCR, while TCRdb's copy carries only in-frame clones and drops some. The profile covers around 70,000 clones, with around 90% appearing a single time and approximately 6% taken by the ten largest. The sequenced sample was CD4+ or CD8+ T cells sorted from blood, obtained in a trial of the OX40 agonist ivuxolimab. Receptors were obtained from an adult with an advanced solid tumor such as melanoma, head and neck, liver or kidney cancer.

This chain links TRBV4-3 with TRBJ1-4; D unclear. Trimming cost V 0 bases and J 0 bases, with 20 bases left between them. Germline CDR1 is LGHNA and CDR2 is YSLEER. This CDR3 spans 20 amino acids. CDR3: CASSQDREGILIATNEKLFF. As DNA, the CDR3 is TGCGCCAGCAGCCAAGATCGTGAAGGTATCTTAATTGCAACTAATGAAAAACTGTTTTTT.

The gene calls are TRBV5-6 and TRBJ2-5; 15 bases align to TRBD2. This CDR3 is 18 amino acids long. J was trimmed by 3 bases and V by 2 bases; bases with no gene match: 8. Germline V lookup: CDR1 SGHDT, CDR2 YYEEEE. CDR3 loop: CASSFPGLAGGPKETQYF. CDR3 nucleotide sequence: TGTGCCAGCAGCTTTCCGGGACTAGCGGGAGGCCCCAAAGAGACCCAGTACTTC.

The V call is TRBV27, the J call TRBJ1-5; perhaps TRBD1 as D (5 bases). Germline V gene data show CDR1 as MNHEY and CDR2 as SMNVEV (reference sequence). CDR3 length: 14 amino acids. V lost 6 bases, J lost 6 bases, and 15 bases lay in between. The CDR3 bases are TGTGCCAGCAGCCTGGGAGTCGGGGGTCAGCCCCAGCATTTT. It specifies CASSLGVGGQPQHF.

The chain joins TRBV18 to TRBJ2-7, with no clear D. The germline gives CDR1 KGHSH, CDR2 LQKENI. The V gene lost 2 bases and the J gene lost 3 bases, with 17 bases spanning the gap. This CDR3 is 16 amino acids long. The CDR3 nucleotides are TGTGCCAGCTCACCAGACGCTAGGTCGTTATTCTACGAGCAGTACTTC. Translation: CASSPDARSLFYEQYF.

The chain links TRBV20-1 to TRBJ1-1; D perhaps matches TRBD1 (5 bases). The CDR3 has 11 amino acids. Germline V lookup: CDR1 DFQATT, CDR2 SNEGSKA (reference sequence). Deletions cut 5 bases from V and 5 bases from J, with 9 bases between. CDR3 DNA sequence: TGCAGTGCTCAGGGTTATACTGAAGCTTTCTTT. Residues: CSAQGYTEAFF.

The V call is TRBV27, the J call TRBJ2-1; D assignment may be TRBD1 or TRBD2 (5 bases each). V lost 5 bases and J 2 bases, leaving 10 bases between the germline ends. Germline assignment: CDR1 MNHEY and CDR2 SMNVEV (reference sequence). CDR3 length: 14 amino acids. CDR3 residues: CASSIRDAYNEQFF. DNA for the CDR3: TGTGCCAGCAGTATCCGGGACGCCTACAATGAGCAGTTCTTC.

The genes are TRBV27 and TRBJ1-1; 7 bases are shared with TRBD1. The V gene's germline CDR1 is MNHEY and CDR2 SMNVEV (reference sequence). V shed 4 bases, J shed 1 base, and the junction held 6 bases outside the gene matches. CDR3 length equals 15 residues. The CDR3: CASSSTGQKNTEAFF. DNA of the CDR3: TGTGCCAGCAGTTCGACGGGACAGAAGAACACTGAAGCTTTCTTT.

This chain connects TRBV7-8 to TRBJ2-5; D may be TRBD2 (6 bases). TRBJ2-7 explains the end of the DNA better; the J call may be wrong. Germline V lookup: CDR1 SGHVS, CDR2 FQNEAQ. The CDR3 has 14 residues. This CDR3 is CASSFPSGAYEQYF. The CDR3 DNA reads TGTGCCAGCAGCTTTCCCTCGGGGGCCTACGAGCAGTACTTC.